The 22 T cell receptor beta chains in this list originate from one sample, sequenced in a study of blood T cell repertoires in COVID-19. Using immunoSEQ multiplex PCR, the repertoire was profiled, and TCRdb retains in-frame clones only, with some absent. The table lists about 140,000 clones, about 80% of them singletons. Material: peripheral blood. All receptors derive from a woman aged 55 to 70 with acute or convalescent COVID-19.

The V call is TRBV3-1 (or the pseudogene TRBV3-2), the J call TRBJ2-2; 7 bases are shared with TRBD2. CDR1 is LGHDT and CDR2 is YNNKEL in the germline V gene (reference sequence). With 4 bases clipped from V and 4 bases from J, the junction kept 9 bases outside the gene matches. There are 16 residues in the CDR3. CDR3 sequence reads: CASSLVGGVGTGELFF. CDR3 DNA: TGTGCCAGCAGCCTTGTGGGAGGGGTAGGCACCGGGGAGCTGTTTTTT.

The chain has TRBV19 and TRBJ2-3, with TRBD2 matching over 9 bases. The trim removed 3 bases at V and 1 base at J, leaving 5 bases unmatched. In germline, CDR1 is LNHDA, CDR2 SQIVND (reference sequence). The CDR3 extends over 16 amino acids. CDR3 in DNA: TGTGCCAGTAGTATTTGGGCGGGAGGGGGCACAGATACGCAGTATTTT. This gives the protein CASSIWAGGGTDTQYF. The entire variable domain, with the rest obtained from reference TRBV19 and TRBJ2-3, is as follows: DGGITQSPKYLFRKEGQNVTLSCEQNLNHDAMYWYRQDPGQGLRLIYYSQIVNDFQKGDIAEGYSVSREKKESFPLTVTSAQKNPTAFYLCASSIWAGGGTDTQYFGPGTRLTVL.

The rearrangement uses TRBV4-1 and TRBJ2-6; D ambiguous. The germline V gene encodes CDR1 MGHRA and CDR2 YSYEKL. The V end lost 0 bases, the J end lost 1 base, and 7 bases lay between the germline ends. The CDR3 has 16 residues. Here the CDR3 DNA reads TGCGCCAGCAGCCAAGATTGGAGTTCTGGGGCCAACGTCCTGACTTTC. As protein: CASSQDWSSGANVLTF.

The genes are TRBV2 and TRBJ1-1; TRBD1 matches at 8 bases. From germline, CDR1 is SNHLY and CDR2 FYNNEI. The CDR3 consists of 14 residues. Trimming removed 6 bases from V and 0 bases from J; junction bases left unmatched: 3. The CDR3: CASRAQGVNTEAFF. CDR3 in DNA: TGTGCCAGCAGGGCACAGGGGGTGAACACTGAAGCTTTCTTT.

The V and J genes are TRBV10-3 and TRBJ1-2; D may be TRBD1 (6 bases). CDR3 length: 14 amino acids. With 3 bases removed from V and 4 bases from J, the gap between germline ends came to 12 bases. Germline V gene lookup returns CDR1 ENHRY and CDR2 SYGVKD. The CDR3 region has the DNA TGTGCCATCAGTGATGGGACATCCCTCTATGGCTACACCTTC. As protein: CAISDGTSLYGYTF.

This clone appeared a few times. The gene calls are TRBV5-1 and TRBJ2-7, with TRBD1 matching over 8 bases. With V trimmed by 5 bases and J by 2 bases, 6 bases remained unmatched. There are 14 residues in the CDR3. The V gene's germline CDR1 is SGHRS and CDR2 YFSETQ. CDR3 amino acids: CASRSGTGPYEQYF. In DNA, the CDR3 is TGCGCCAGCAGGTCCGGGACAGGCCCCTACGAGCAGTACTTC.

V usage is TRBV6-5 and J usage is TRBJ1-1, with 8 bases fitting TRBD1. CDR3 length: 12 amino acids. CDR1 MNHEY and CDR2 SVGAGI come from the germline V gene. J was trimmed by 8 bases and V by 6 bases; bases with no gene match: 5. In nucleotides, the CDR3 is TGTGCCAGCAGCTCGACAGGGGTAGAAGCTTTCTTT. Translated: CASSSTGVEAFF.

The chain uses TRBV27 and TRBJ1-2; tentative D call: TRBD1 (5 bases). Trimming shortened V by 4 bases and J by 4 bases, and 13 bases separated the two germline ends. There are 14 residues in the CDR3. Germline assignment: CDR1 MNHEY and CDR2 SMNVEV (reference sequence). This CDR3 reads CASSSLGGSYGYTF. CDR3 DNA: TGTGCCAGCAGTTCCCTTGGGGGGAGCTATGGCTACACCTTC.

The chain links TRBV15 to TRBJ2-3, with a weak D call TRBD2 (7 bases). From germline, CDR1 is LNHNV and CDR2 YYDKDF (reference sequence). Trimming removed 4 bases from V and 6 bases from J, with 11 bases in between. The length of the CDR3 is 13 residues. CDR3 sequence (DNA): TGTGCCACCAGCAAGGGGGGGTCGGATACGCAGTATTTT. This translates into CATSKGGSDTQYF.

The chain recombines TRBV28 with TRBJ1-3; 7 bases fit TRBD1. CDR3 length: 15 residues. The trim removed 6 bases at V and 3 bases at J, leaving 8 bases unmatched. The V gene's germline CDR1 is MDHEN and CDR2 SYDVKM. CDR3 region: CASRTQGKLGNTIYF. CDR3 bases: TGTGCCAGCAGAACACAGGGGAAGCTTGGAAACACCATATATTTT. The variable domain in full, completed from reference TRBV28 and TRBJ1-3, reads DVKVTQSSRYLVKRTGEKVFLECVQDMDHENMFWYRQDPGLGLRLIYFSYDVKMKEKGDIPEGYSVSREKKERFSLILESASTNQTSMYLCASRTQGKLGNTIYFGEGSWLTVV.

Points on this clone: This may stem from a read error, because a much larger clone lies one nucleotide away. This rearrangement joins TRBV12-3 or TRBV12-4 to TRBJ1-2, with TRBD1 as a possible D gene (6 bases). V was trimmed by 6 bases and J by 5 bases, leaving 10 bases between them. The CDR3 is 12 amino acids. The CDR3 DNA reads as TGTGCCAGCAGCCCAGGGGAATATGGCTACACCTTC. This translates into CASSPGEYGYTF.

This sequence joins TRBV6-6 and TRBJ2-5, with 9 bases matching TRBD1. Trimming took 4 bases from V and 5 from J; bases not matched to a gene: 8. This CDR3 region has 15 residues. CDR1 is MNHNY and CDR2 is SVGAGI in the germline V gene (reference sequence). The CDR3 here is CASSSLGQGSETQYF. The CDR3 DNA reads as TGTGCCAGCAGTTCACTGGGACAGGGATCTGAGACCCAGTACTTC.

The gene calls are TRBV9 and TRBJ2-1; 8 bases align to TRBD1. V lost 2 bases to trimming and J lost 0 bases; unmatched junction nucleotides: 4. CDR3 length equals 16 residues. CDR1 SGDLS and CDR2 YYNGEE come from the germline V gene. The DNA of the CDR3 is TGTGCCAGCAGCGTTCAGACAGGGGACTCCTACAATGAGCAGTTCTTC. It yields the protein CASSVQTGDSYNEQFF.

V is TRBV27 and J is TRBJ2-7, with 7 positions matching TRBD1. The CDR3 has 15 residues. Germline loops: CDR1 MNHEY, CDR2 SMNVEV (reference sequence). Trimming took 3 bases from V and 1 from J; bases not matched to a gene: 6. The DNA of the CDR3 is TGTGCCAGCAGTTTCGCCGCAGGGGGATCCTACGAGCAGTACTTC. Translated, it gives CASSFAAGGSYEQYF.

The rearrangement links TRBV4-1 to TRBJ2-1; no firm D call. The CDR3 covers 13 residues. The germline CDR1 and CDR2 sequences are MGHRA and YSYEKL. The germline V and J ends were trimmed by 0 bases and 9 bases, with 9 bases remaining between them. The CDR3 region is CASSQDNSPEQFF. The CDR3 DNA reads TGCGCCAGCAGCCAAGATAACTCTCCTGAGCAGTTCTTC.

The CDR3 loop reads CASGDYQGEKLFF. In DNA form, the CDR3 reads TGTGCCAGCGGGGACTATCAGGGTGAAAAACTGTTTTTT. J is TRBJ1-4 and V is TRBV2; weak D call: TRBD1 (5 bases). From germline, CDR1 is SNHLY and CDR2 FYNNEI. The CDR3 is 13 residues long. Trimming cost V 8 bases and J 7 bases, with 14 bases left between them.

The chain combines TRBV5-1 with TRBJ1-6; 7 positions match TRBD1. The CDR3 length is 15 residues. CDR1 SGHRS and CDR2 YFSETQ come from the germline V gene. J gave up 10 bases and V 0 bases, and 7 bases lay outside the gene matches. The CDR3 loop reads CASSLDAGGNSPLHF. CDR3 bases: TGCGCCAGCAGCTTGGACGCAGGGGGGAACTCACCCCTCCACTTT. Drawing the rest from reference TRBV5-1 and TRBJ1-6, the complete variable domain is KAGVTQTPRYLIKTRGQQVTLSCSPISGHRSVSWYQQTPGQGLQFLFEYFSETQRNKGNFPGRFSGRQFSNSRSEMNVSTLELGDSALYLCASSLDAGGNSPLHFGNGTRLTVT.

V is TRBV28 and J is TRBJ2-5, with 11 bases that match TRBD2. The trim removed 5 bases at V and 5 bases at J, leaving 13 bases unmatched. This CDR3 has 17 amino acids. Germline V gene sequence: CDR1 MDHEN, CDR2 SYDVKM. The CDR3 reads CASSIPPTSGMMETQYF. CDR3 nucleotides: TGTGCCAGCAGTATACCACCGACTAGCGGGATGATGGAGACCCAGTACTTC.

The DNA for the CDR3 is TGTGCCAGCAGAGCCGGGACAGGGGCCTATGGCTACACCTTC. This gives the protein CASRAGTGAYGYTF. The chain is built from TRBV5-4 and TRBJ1-2, with 10 nucleotides matching TRBD1. CDR1 and CDR2 (germline): SGHNT, YYREEE (reference sequence). The J segment lost 4 bases and the V segment lost 5 bases, leaving 5 bases of the junction unmatched. The CDR3 contains 14 residues.

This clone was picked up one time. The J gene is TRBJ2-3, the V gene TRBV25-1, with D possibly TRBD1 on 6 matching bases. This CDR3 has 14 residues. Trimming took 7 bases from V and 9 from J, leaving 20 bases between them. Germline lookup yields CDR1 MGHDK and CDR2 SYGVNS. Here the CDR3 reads CASTEGLQGGTQYF. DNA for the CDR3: TGTGCCAGCACAGAGGGCCTTCAAGGGGGAACGCAGTATTTT. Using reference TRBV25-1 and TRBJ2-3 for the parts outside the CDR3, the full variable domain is EADIYQTPRYLVIGTGKKITLECSQTMGHDKMYWYQQDPGMELHLIHYSYGVNSTEKGDLSSESTVSRIRTEHFPLTLESARPSHTSQYLCASTEGLQGGTQYFGPGTRLTVL.

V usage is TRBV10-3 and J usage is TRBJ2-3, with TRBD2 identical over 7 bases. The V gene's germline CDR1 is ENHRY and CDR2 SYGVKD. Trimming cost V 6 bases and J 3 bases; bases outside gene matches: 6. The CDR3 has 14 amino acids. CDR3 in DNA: TGTGCCATCAGGCGGGAGTTTGAAACAGATACGCAGTATTTT. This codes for CAIRREFETDTQYF.

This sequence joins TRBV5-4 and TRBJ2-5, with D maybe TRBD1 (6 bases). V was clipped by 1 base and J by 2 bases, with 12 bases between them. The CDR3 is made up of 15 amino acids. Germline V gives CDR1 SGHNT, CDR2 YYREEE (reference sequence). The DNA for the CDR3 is TGTGCCAGCAGCTTGAGGGAGACAGGTCAAGAGACCCAGTACTTC. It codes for CASSLRETGQETQYF.